This TCR beta chain derives from a study of graft-versus-host responses after intestinal transplantation. Study-wide points: Recipient marrow contained GvH clones, some of which appeared first in ileum or blood. High graft-versus-host to host-versus-graft clonal ratios were seen in allografts of patients with graft-donor T cell macrochimerism.

The germline CDR1 and CDR2 sequences are MGHRA and YSYEKL. CDR3 length equals 19 residues. Trimming stripped 6 bases from V and 3 bases from J, with 24 bases between. Only one count was recorded for this clone. The antigen is not known. Repertoires were generated with immunoSEQ multiplex PCR, while TCRdb's copy carries only in-frame clones and drops some. The sample has approximately 97,000 clones; around 90% are singletons. The TCR was taken from a human donor who was the organ donor for an intestinal transplant. The chain recombines TRBV4-1 with TRBJ2-6; the D gene is possibly TRBD1 (6 bases). The sample was unstimulated CD8+ T cells sorted from spleen or lymph node cells, taken before transplant. DNA of the CDR3: TGCGCCAGCAGTGAGGACCGGGACACGGTACTTTTTGGGGCCAACGTCCTGACTTTC. Protein sequence: CASSEDRDTVLFGANVLTF.